Here is one T cell receptor (beta chain) with its context. This sample is drawn from a study of cytomegalovirus exposure and HLA in healthy donors. The CDR3 is made up of 15 amino acids. Germline V CDR1 and CDR2: SNHLY, FYNNEI. V shed 10 bases, J shed 5 bases, and the junction held 10 bases outside the gene matches. The method was immunoSEQ multiplex PCR; TCRdb's version includes in-frame clones alone and lacks a portion of them. Here the sample spans about 56,000 clones, 90% to 95% being singletons. Specimen: PBMCs. This chain connects TRBV2 to TRBJ2-2; 10 positions agree with TRBD1. The receptor comes from a woman aged 18-35 years in good health and CMV-seropositive. The CDR3 is CATALGQGRTGELFF. The CDR3 DNA follows: TGTGCCACCGCTCTGGGACAGGGGAGAACCGGGGAGCTGTTTTTT.